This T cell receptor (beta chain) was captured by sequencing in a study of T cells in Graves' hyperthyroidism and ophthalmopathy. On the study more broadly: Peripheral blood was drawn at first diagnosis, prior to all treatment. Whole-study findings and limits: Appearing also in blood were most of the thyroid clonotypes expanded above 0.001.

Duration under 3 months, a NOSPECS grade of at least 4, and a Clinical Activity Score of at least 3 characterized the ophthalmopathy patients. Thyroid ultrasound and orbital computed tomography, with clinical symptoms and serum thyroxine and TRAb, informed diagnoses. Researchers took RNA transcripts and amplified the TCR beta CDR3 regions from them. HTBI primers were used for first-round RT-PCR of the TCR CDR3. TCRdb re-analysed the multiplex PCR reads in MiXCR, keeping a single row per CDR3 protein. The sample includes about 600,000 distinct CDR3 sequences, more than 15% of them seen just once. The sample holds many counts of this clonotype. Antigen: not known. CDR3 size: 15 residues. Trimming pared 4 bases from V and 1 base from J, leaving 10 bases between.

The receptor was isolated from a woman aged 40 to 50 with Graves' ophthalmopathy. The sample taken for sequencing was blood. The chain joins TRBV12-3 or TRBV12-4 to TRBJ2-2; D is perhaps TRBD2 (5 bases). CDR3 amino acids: CASSSGWGNTGELFF. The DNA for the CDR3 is TGTGCCAGCAGTTCGGGGTGGGGGAACACCGGGGAGCTGTTTTTT.